The clone carrying this T cell receptor beta chain occurred a few times. This record comes from a study of blood T cell repertoires in COVID-19. Study summary: Researchers got acute and convalescent COVID-19 samples from the United States, Italy and Spain. From T cells, B-cell-depleted T cells, or PBMCs came the material, which was cDNA or gDNA.

The V segment lost 7 bases and the J segment 7 bases; nucleotides outside the gene matches: 6. Germline V gives CDR1 LNHDA, CDR2 SQIVND (reference sequence). This CDR3 contains 14 residues. Per the study methods: Amplification from reference gene primers served as the basis for estimated nucleated cell counts. The data were produced by immunoSEQ multiplex PCR, yet TCRdb's version contains in-frame clones alone and is incomplete. The D gene and trimming were derived from the DNA, and the V and J assignments and clone size from that table. The sample has 200,000 to 250,000 clones; roughly 83% are singletons.

This chain connects TRBV19 to TRBJ1-6; 8 bases line up with TRBD1. Sequenced sample: peripheral blood. This TCR was recovered from an elderly man with acute or convalescent COVID-19. The CDR3 reads CASMSGQGNSPLHF. CDR3 bases: TGTGCCAGTATGTCAGGACAGGGAAATTCACCCCTCCACTTT.